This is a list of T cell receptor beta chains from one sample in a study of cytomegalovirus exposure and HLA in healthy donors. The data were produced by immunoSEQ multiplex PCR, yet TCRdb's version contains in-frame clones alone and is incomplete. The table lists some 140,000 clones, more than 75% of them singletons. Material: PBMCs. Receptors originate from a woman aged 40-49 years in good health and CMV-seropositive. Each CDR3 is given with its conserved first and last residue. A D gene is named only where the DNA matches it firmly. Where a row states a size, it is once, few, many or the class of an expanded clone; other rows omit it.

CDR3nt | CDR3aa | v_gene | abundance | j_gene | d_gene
TGTGCCAGCAGCCAAACCGGGACAGGGTACGAGCAGTACTTC | CASSQTGTGYEQYF | TRBV7-8 | NA | TRBJ2-7 | TRBD1
TGTGCCAGCAGTGTCTCTCCGGACACCGGGGAGCTGTTTTTT | CASSVSPDTGELFF | TRBV2 | NA | TRBJ2-2 | NA
TGTGCCGGAGGGACAGAACTAAACACAGATACGCAGTATTTT | CAGGTELNTDTQYF | TRBV30 | NA | TRBJ2-3 | NA
TGTGCCAGCAAGACTAGTAACGACAATGAGCAGTTCTTC | CASKTSNDNEQFF | TRBV11-2 | few | TRBJ2-1 | NA
TGTGCCAGCAGTTGGAGCGGCTCCTACGAGCAGTATTTC | CASSWSGSYEQYF | TRBV6-5 | once | TRBJ2-7 | NA
TGTGCCAGCAGCTCAGGCGGGAGAGGGGCCGGGGAGCTGTTTTTT | CASSSGGRGAGELFF | TRBV13 | NA | TRBJ2-2 | TRBD2
TGTGCCAGCAGCTTGGCCGCGGGCGCCGAAGGCTACACCTTC | CASSLAAGAEGYTF | TRBV5-4 | NA | TRBJ1-2 | NA
TGTGCCAGCAGCTTGTTAGCTAGCGGGTCATACAATGAGCAGTTCTTC | CASSLLASGSYNEQFF | TRBV5-6 | NA | TRBJ2-1 | TRBD2
TGTGCCAGCAGCTTGGCAGCGGGAGAAGCCTACGAGCAGTACTTC | CASSLAAGEAYEQYF | TRBV5-4 | NA | TRBJ2-7 | TRBD2
TGTGCCAGCACCGATGACAGGGGTCGGGCCGGGGAGCTGTTTTTT | CASTDDRGRAGELFF | TRBV5-6 | NA | TRBJ2-2 | TRBD1
TGCGCCAGCAGCTTGGTAGGGACTAGCGCGTCAACTAATGAGCAGTTCTTC | CASSLVGTSASTNEQFF | TRBV5-1 | NA | TRBJ2-1 | TRBD2
TGCGCCAGCAGTCAATCGGCAGGACAGAGCTACAATGAGCAGTTCTTC | CASSQSAGQSYNEQFF | TRBV23-1 | NA | TRBJ2-1 | NA
TGTGCCAGCAGCCCCTGGACTAGTCACTACGAGCAGTACTTC | CASSPWTSHYEQYF | TRBV7-2 | once | TRBJ2-7 | TRBD2
TGTGCCTGGGAACAACTAGCGGGAGGATACGAGCAGTACTTC | CAWEQLAGGYEQYF | TRBV30 | NA | TRBJ2-7 | TRBD2
TGTGCCTGGAGCCGACAGATGAACACTGAAGCTTTCTTT | CAWSRQMNTEAFF | TRBV30 | NA | TRBJ1-1 | NA
TGTGCCACGAGCGGGTCCAGCTCCTACAATGAGCAGTTCTTC | CATSGSSSYNEQFF | TRBV19 | NA | TRBJ2-1 | NA
TGCAGCGTTGAATGGACCAGTTTGGGGCTTTTGGGTACGCAGTATTTT | CSVEWTSLGLLGTQYF | TRBV29-1 | NA | TRBJ2-3 | NA
TGTGCCAGCAGCGTGCCAGGGGGTGAAGCTTTCTTT | CASSVPGGEAFF | TRBV7-9 | NA | TRBJ1-1 | TRBD1
TGTGCCAGCAGAGAACCCCAGGGGGCCCCTAACTATGGCTACACCTTC | CASREPQGAPNYGYTF | TRBV28 | NA | TRBJ1-2 | TRBD1
TGTGCCAGCAGCTTAGCGACGGGGAGGGAAGAGACCCAGTACTTC | CASSLATGREETQYF | TRBV7-9 | NA | TRBJ2-5 | TRBD2
TGCGCCAGCAGCCCCGGACTAACCCGAGGTGGGGTCCAAGAGACCCAGTACTTC | CASSPGLTRGGVQETQYF | TRBV5-1 | NA | TRBJ2-5 | NA
TGTGCCAGCAGCGAGCGGGAGAGGTTTGTCTTC | CASSERERFVF | TRBV11-3 | NA | TRBJ2-1 | TRBD2
TGTGCCAGCAGCCCCGGGACAGTAACCTACAATGAGCAGTTCTTC | CASSPGTVTYNEQFF | TRBV7-9 | NA | TRBJ2-1 | TRBD1
TGTGCCAGCAGTTCCCCCTTCACGGGGTGGGATAAGAACCCCGAGCAGTACTTC | CASSSPFTGWDKNPEQYF | TRBV28 | NA | TRBJ2-7 | NA
TGTGCCACCCAAACCGGGGGGGTAGGCGAGCAGTACTTC | CATQTGGVGEQYF | TRBV27 | NA | TRBJ2-7 | TRBD2
TGCAGTGCTACCCTAGGGGAAGGGCCGTACTTC | CSATLGEGPYF | TRBV20-1 | few | TRBJ2-7 | NA
TGTGCCAGCAGCAAAGGGGGGTGGACTAGTAAGGTCTACGAGCAGTACTTC | CASSKGGWTSKVYEQYF | TRBV27 | NA | TRBJ2-7 | NA
TGTGCCAGCAGTGAAGTTCGGACAGGGCAAGAGACCCAGTACTTC | CASSEVRTGQETQYF | TRBV2 | NA | TRBJ2-5 | TRBD1
TGTGCCAGTAGTGACCCTGCGGGGACCCAGTACTTC | CASSDPAGTQYF | TRBV2 | NA | TRBJ2-5 | NA
TGTGCCAGCAGTCTGGCCCAGGCCTCCTACGAGCAGTACTTC | CASSLAQASYEQYF | TRBV28 | NA | TRBJ2-7 | NA
TGTGCCAGTAGTATGTTAATTTCGGGCCGGGGTGGTACTGAAGCTTTCTTT | CASSMLISGRGGTEAFF | TRBV19 | NA | TRBJ1-1 | NA